A single sample gave rise to the 5 T cell receptor beta chains below, sequenced in a study of cytomegalovirus exposure and HLA in healthy donors. PCR employed 60 Vbeta and 13 Jbeta primers. Assay: immunoSEQ multiplex PCR; the TCRdb copy retains only in-frame clones and omits some. The sample consists of more than 100,000 clones, just under 90% of them appearing once. The sample comprised PBMCs. The origin of the receptors is a woman aged 30 to 39 in good health and CMV-seronegative.

The table lists this clone with a count of one. This chain connects TRBV18 to TRBJ2-3; 11 bases map to TRBD2. Germline loops: CDR1 KGHSH, CDR2 LQKENI. This CDR3 is 15 amino acids long. The junction had 3 bases not matched to a gene; V was cut back by 4 bases and J by 3 bases. For the CDR3, the DNA is TGTGCCAGCTCACTGACTAGCGGGGAAACAGATACGCAGTATTTT. Its protein product is CASSLTSGETDTQYF. Full variable domain (remainder filled in from reference TRBV18 and TRBJ2-3): NAGVMQNPRHLVRRRGQEARLRCSPMKGHSHVYWYRQLPEEGLKFMVYLQKENIIDESGMPKERFSAEFPKEGPSILRIQQVVRGDSAAYFCASSLTSGETDTQYFGPGTRLTVL.

The chain joins TRBV4-1 to TRBJ2-5; 7 bases are a match to TRBD1. CDR3 length: 15 residues. With V trimmed by 3 bases and J by 3 bases, 7 bases remained unmatched. CDR1 is MGHRA and CDR2 is YSYEKL in the germline V gene. The CDR3 reads CASSQTGTVEETQYF. The DNA of the CDR3 is TGCGCCAGCAGCCAGACCGGGACAGTTGAAGAGACCCAGTACTTC.

V and J are TRBV5-6 and TRBJ1-4; D is perhaps TRBD1 (5 bases). Germline V gives CDR1 SGHDT, CDR2 YYEEEE. This CDR3 comprises 15 residues. V lost 8 bases and J lost 11, with 25 bases in between. In DNA form, the CDR3 reads TGTGCCAGTTCAAAAATCGACAGTCTAACAAATAAACTGTTTTTT. Its translation: CASSKIDSLTNKLFF.

The chain joins TRBV5-6 to TRBJ2-5; TRBD2 is a possible D gene (5 bases). Trimming pared 4 bases from V and 1 base from J, leaving 14 bases between. The length of the CDR3 is 15 residues. Germline V lookup: CDR1 SGHDT, CDR2 YYEEEE. The CDR3 loop reads CASSLPSIPQETQYF. The CDR3, as DNA: TGTGCCAGCAGCCTCCCTAGCATACCCCAAGAGACCCAGTACTTC.

The V call is TRBV19, the J call TRBJ1-5; 12 bases map to TRBD1. Germline V gene lookup returns CDR1 LNHDA and CDR2 SQIVND (reference sequence). The CDR3 contains 14 residues. Germline trimming cut 6 bases from V and 4 bases from J; bases unmatched to any gene: 1. As DNA, the CDR3 is TGTGCCAGTAGGGGACAGGGGGCTAATCAGCCCCAGCATTTT. Translation gives CASRGQGANQPQHF.